This TCR beta chain comes out of a study of identical twins. TCRdb reanalysed the 5' RACE reads using MiXCR and keeps one entry per CDR3 protein. The sample yields about 1.7 million distinct CDR3 sequences, around 33% seen once. V was clipped by 6 bases and J by 6 bases, with 18 bases between them. CDR3 length: 13 amino acids. Germline V gene sequence: CDR1 DFQATT, CDR2 SNEGSKA (reference sequence). The V call is TRBV20-1, the J call TRBJ2-7; a possible D gene is TRBD2 (6 bases). The sample comprised cord blood. The receptor was isolated from a newborn girl in good health. CDR3 protein: CSASQGLSLEQYF. As DNA, the CDR3 is TGCAGTGCCAGTCAGGGACTCTCCCTCGAGCAGTACTTC.